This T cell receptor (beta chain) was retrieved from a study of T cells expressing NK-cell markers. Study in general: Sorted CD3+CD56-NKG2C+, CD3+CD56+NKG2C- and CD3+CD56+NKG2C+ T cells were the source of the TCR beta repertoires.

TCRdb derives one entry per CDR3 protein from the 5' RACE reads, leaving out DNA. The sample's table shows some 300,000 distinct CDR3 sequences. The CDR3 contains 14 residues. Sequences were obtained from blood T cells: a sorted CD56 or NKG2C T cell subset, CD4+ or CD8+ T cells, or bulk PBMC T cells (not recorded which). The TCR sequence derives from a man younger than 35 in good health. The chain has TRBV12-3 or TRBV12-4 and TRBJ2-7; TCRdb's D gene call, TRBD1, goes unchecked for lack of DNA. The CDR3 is CASRLGQRGDEQYF.